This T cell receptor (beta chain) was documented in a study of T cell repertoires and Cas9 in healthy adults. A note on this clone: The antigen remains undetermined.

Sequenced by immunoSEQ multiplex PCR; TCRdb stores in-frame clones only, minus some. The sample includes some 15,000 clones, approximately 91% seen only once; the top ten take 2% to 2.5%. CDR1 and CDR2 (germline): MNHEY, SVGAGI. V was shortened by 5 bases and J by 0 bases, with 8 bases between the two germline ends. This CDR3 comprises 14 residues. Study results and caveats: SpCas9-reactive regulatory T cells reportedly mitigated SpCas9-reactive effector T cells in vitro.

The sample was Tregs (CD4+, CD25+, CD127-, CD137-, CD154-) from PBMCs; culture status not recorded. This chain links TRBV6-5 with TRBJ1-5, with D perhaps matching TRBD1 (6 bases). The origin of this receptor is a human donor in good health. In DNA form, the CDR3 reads TGTGCCAGCAGTGGACAGATTAGCAATCAGCCCCAGCATTTT. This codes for CASSGQISNQPQHF.